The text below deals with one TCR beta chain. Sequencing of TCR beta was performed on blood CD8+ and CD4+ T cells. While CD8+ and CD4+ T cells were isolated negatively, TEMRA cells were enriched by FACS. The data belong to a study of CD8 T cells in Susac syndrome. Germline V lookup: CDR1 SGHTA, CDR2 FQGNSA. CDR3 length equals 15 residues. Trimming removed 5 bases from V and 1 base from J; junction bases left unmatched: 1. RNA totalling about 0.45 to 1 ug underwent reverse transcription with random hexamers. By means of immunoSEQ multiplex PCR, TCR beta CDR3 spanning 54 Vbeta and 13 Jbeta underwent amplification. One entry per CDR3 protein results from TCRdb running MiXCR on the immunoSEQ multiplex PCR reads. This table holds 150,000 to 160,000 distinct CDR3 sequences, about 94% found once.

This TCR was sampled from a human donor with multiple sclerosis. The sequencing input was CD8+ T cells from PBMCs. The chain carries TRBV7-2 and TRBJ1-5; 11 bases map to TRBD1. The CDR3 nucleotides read TGTGCCAGCAGCCGGACAGGGGGCAGCAATCAGCCCCAGCATTTT. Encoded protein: CASSRTGGSNQPQHF.